The present entry profiles one TCR beta chain with its context. Antigen specificity is unknown. From RNA transcripts, TCR beta CDR3 regions were amplified. The primer set for the first-round RT-PCR of the TCR CDR3 was HTBI. TCRdb analysed the multiplex PCR reads with MiXCR anew, one entry per CDR3 protein. The profile shows around 800,000 distinct CDR3 sequences, about 38% of them singletons. Aged 18 to 65, the patients had hyperthyroidism that was newly diagnosed and had lasted under 2 months. Trimming took 3 bases from V and 0 from J, leaving 12 bases between them. Per germline, CDR1 DFQATT and CDR2 SNEGSKA (reference sequence). This CDR3 is built from 14 residues. The sample comes from a study of T cells in Graves' hyperthyroidism and ophthalmopathy. Whole-study findings and limits: A 13 V-J model separated ophthalmopathy from stable hyperthyroidism. Most clonotypes that expanded in the thyroid above 0.001 also showed up in blood.

What was sequenced was blood. This chain connects TRBV20-1 to TRBJ2-7; D not certain. The receptor was isolated from a man in his late teens or twenties with Graves' hyperthyroidism. CDR3 residues: CSASGTTLSYEQYF. The CDR3 bases are TGCAGTGCTAGTGGTACAACCCTCTCCTACGAGCAGTACTTC.